These 3 T cell receptor beta chains were all obtained from the same sample, sequenced in a study of cytomegalovirus exposure and HLA in healthy donors. The PCR had 60 Vbeta and 13 Jbeta primers. Method: immunoSEQ multiplex PCR; TCRdb's copy keeps in-frame clones and lacks some. The sample carries about 120,000 clones, around 80% recorded once. Specimen: PBMCs. These receptors were collected from a woman aged 40 to 50 in good health and CMV-seropositive.

The chain joins TRBV10-3 to TRBJ1-1, with a tentative D call TRBD1 (6 bases). CDR1 ENHRY and CDR2 SYGVKD come from the germline V gene. The CDR3 covers 14 residues. The V end lost 6 bases, the J end lost 4 bases, and 15 bases lay between the germline ends. CDR3 protein: CAIRAEAQGTEAFF. CDR3 nucleotide sequence: TGTGCCATCAGGGCCGAAGCACAGGGCACTGAAGCTTTCTTT.

The V gene is TRBV2, the J gene TRBJ1-2; 7 nucleotides align to TRBD1. The junction had 5 bases not matched to a gene; V was cut back by 9 bases and J by 4 bases. CDR3 length: 12 amino acids. Germline lookup yields CDR1 SNHLY and CDR2 FYNNEI. The DNA for the CDR3 is TGTGCCAGTCAGACAGGGATCTATGGCTACACCTTC. It specifies CASQTGIYGYTF.

The chain recombines TRBV5-1 with TRBJ1-5; D is unclear. The V end lost 4 bases, the J end lost 2 bases, and 7 bases lay between the germline ends. Germline loops: CDR1 SGHRS, CDR2 YFSETQ. The CDR3 sequence is 13 residues long. Here the CDR3 reads CASSHGGNQPQHF. The CDR3, as DNA: TGCGCCAGCAGCCACGGGGGCAATCAGCCCCAGCATTTT.